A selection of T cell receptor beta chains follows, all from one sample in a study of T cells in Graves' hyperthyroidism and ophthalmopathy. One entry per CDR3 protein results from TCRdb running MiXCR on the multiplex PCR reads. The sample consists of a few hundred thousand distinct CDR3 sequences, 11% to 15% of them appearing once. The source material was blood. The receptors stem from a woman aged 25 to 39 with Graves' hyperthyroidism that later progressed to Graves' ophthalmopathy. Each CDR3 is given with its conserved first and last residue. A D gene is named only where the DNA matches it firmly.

CSALTGSEQYF	TRBV29-1	TRBJ2-7	NA
CSTDVSNTGELFF	TRBV29-1	TRBJ2-2	NA
CASSPRDPRKNEQYF	TRBV9	TRBJ2-7	NA
CSAIGPGNTGELFF	TRBV20-1	TRBJ2-2	NA
CASTPPVTNDYGYTF	TRBV2	TRBJ1-2	NA
CASSLDGRGEETQYF	TRBV7-2	TRBJ2-5	TRBD2
CASQASAGADTQYF	TRBV7-9	TRBJ2-3	NA
CASSYSVDSNQPQHF	TRBV28	TRBJ1-5	NA
CASWGTGSYEQYF	TRBV12-5	TRBJ2-7	TRBD1
CASSIWDTRSNQPQHF	TRBV19	TRBJ1-5	NA
CASSLIEDYEQYF	TRBV12-3/TRBV12-4	TRBJ2-7	NA
CASSTRTSGRAPEQYF	TRBV12-3/TRBV12-4	TRBJ2-7	TRBD2
CASSPHRVRTDTQYF	TRBV9	TRBJ2-3	NA
CASSVGSHTDTQYF	TRBV9	TRBJ2-3	NA
CASSLRGQDLSKSGNTIYF	TRBV7-2	TRBJ1-3	TRBD1
CASSFSTGHNEQFF	TRBV28	TRBJ2-1	NA
CASSLLAGSGELFF	TRBV27	TRBJ2-2	NA
CASSIDPSYEQYF	TRBV7-9	TRBJ2-7	NA
CASSQTGNYGYTF	TRBV6-1	TRBJ1-2	NA
CASSFFGNTEAFF	TRBV7-9	TRBJ1-1	NA
CASSQDWGTRSQPQHF	TRBV4-1	TRBJ1-5	NA
CASSFYRDGYTF	TRBV13	TRBJ1-2	NA
CASSAGTSGRAGYNEQFF	TRBV19	TRBJ2-1	TRBD2
CASRIRQSDRLKTEAFF	TRBV7-8	TRBJ1-1	NA
CSVGVGDYGYTF	TRBV29-1	TRBJ1-2	NA
CASSQVLSNQPQHF	TRBV3-1	TRBJ1-5	NA
CASSDEERETQYF	TRBV6-2/TRBV6-3	TRBJ2-5	NA
CASSPDRGEAGTEAFF	TRBV27	TRBJ1-1	TRBD1
CASSLAVNPYEQYF	TRBV5-1	TRBJ2-7	NA
CASSQVGGENNEQFF	TRBV4-1	TRBJ2-1	NA
CASTPPGAPGGTEAFF	TRBV25-1	TRBJ1-1	TRBD1
CASTIGISYEQYF	TRBV2	TRBJ2-7	NA